These 29 T cell receptor beta chains came from one sample sequenced in a study of stem cell transplantation in POMP-related autoinflammatory disease (dated by TCRdb to about 2021). The intended sense of this specimen's time point label: before hematopoietic stem cell transplant. Library prep was done by the immunoSEQ multiplex PCR assay. In its TCRdb copy, this immuneACCESS table keeps in-frame sequences only and misses some clones. Where compared with another copy, unresolved V genes explain less than half of these, and the others have no known cause. The sample table shows 25,000 to 30,000 clones, and roughly four fifths are seen once. Clones ranked in the top ten supply approximately 2.4% of the sample. Sequencing used CD4+ T cells from PBMCs, obtained before stem cell transplantation. Receptors originate from a human donor with POMP-related autoinflammation and immune dysregulation (PRAID).

This rearrangement joins TRBV18 to TRBJ2-4; 11 bases are a match to TRBD2. The ends lost 2 bases at V and 0 bases at J; junction bases unmatched: 6. Germline V gives CDR1 KGHSH, CDR2 LQKENI. CDR3 length equals 18 residues. CDR3 sequence: CASSPLAGGPVAKNIQYF. DNA of the CDR3: TGTGCCAGCTCACCATTAGCGGGAGGGCCCGTAGCCAAAAACATTCAGTACTTC.

This chain joins TRBV5-6 and TRBJ2-5, with 9 positions matching TRBD1. The length of the CDR3 is 14 residues. Losses at the gene ends were 2 bases for V and 5 bases for J; bases not matched to a gene: 4. In germline, CDR1 is SGHDT, CDR2 YYEEEE. The CDR3 sequence: CASSFTGGGETQYF. The DNA of the CDR3 is TGTGCCAGCAGCTTCACAGGGGGCGGTGAGACCCAGTACTTC.

V usage is TRBV28 and J usage is TRBJ2-1, with 9 positions matching TRBD2. Trimming at V came to 1 base and at J to 6 bases, leaving 7 bases not matched to a gene. CDR3 length: 16 amino acids. Germline loops: CDR1 MDHEN, CDR2 SYDVKM. CDR3 in amino acids: CASSLYGGGGPNEQFF. The CDR3 nucleotides read TGTGCCAGCAGTTTATACGGCGGGGGGGGACCCAATGAGCAGTTCTTC.

The chain employs TRBV5-1 and TRBJ2-2; the D gene is possibly TRBD2 (5 bases). The V and J ends lost 4 bases and 5 bases respectively, with 21 bases between them. Per the germline V gene, CDR1 is SGHRS and CDR2 is YFSETQ. The CDR3 consists of 17 residues. DNA for the CDR3: TGCGCCAGCAGCCCACTCCCCCGGGGAATTGAGACCGGGGAGCTGTTTTTT. Translation: CASSPLPRGIETGELFF. The variable domain in full, completed from reference TRBV5-1 and TRBJ2-2, reads KAGVTQTPRYLIKTRGQQVTLSCSPISGHRSVSWYQQTPGQGLQFLFEYFSETQRNKGNFPGRFSGRQFSNSRSEMNVSTLELGDSALYLCASSPLPRGIETGELFFGEGSRLTVL.

The chain recombines TRBV5-1 with TRBJ2-5; 10 nucleotides line up with TRBD2. The CDR3 sequence is 15 residues long. V was pared by 5 bases and J by 2 bases, with 6 bases of the junction left unmatched. Germline CDR1 is SGHRS and CDR2 is YFSETQ. The CDR3 region has the DNA TGCGCCAGCAGGTCTAGCGGGAGAGGTCAAGAGACCCAGTACTTC. This gives the protein CASRSSGRGQETQYF.

This clone has only a few counts. The chain carries TRBV5-1 and TRBJ1-2; D remains ambiguous. V lost 2 bases and J 10 bases, leaving 18 bases between the germline ends. In germline, CDR1 is SGHRS, CDR2 YFSETQ. The CDR3 consists of 14 residues. CDR3 sequence reads: CASSFDGSSLNYTF. CDR3 nucleotides: TGCGCCAGCAGCTTCGACGGCTCATCACTTAACTACACCTTC.

The V gene is TRBV7-8, the J gene TRBJ2-2; D is tentatively TRBD1 or TRBD2 (6 bases each). CDR1 and CDR2 from the germline V gene are SGHVS and FQNEAQ. The CDR3 extends over 16 amino acids. V lost 5 bases to trimming and J lost 4 bases, with 17 bases between them. The CDR3, as DNA: TGTGCCAGCAGCCGGGATAGGGGGGCTGTCACCGGGGAGCTGTTTTTT. It codes for CASSRDRGAVTGELFF. The full variable domain, with the rest looked up from reference TRBV7-8 and TRBJ2-2, is GAGVSQSPRYKVAKRGQDVALRCDPISGHVSLFWYQQALGQGPEFLTYFQNEAQLDKSGLPSDRFFAERPEGSVSTLKIQRTQQEDSAVYLCASSRDRGAVTGELFFGEGSRLTVL.

The chain joins TRBV6-1 to TRBJ2-7, with 12 bases fitting TRBD2. V lost 4 bases, J lost 5 bases, and 3 bases stayed unmatched. The CDR3 covers 14 residues. Germline assignment: CDR1 MNHNS and CDR2 SASEGT. CDR3 coding DNA: TGTGCCAGCAGTGCTAGCGGGGGGGAGCACGAGCAGTACTTC. Translated: CASSASGGEHEQYF.

The chain uses TRBV2 and TRBJ2-5; 7 bases align to TRBD1. V lost 6 bases, J lost 4 bases, and 8 bases stayed unmatched. Germline CDR1 SNHLY, CDR2 FYNNEI. CDR3 length: 14 residues. CDR3 bases: TGTGCCAGCAGGAGGGGGCCACAGGGAGAGACCCAGTACTTC. Protein sequence: CASRRGPQGETQYF. Drawing the rest from reference TRBV2 and TRBJ2-5, the complete variable domain is EPEVTQTPSHQVTQMGQEVILRCVPISNHLYFYWYRQILGQKVEFLVSFYNNEISEKSEIFDDQFSVERPDGSNFTLKIRSTKLEDSAMYFCASRRGPQGETQYFGPGTRLLVL.

The CDR3 spells CASSFGGQETQYF. DNA for the CDR3: TGTGCCAGCAGTTTCGGGGGCCAAGAGACCCAGTACTTC. V gene TRBV28 combines with J gene TRBJ2-5; tentative D call: TRBD2 (6 bases). V was shortened by 3 bases and J by 1 base, with 6 bases between the two germline ends. CDR1 is MDHEN and CDR2 is SYDVKM in the germline V gene. There are 13 residues in the CDR3.

This clone was picked up a small number of times. The gene calls are TRBV4-2 and TRBJ1-2; TRBD1 is a possible D gene (5 bases). CDR1 is LGHNA and CDR2 is YNFKEQ in the germline V gene. The CDR3 has 12 residues. V lost 4 bases and J 8 bases, leaving 11 bases between the germline ends. The CDR3 region is CASSPQGRGYTF. The CDR3 DNA follows: TGTGCCAGCAGCCCGCAGGGTAGGGGCTACACCTTC.

This clone was observed a handful of times. The rearrangement uses TRBV4-2 and TRBJ1-2, with a possible D match to TRBD1 (6 bases). CDR3 length equals 18 residues. Germline values: CDR1 LGHNA, CDR2 YNFKEQ. Trimming took off 0 bases at V and 4 bases at J, with 21 bases between the two ends. The CDR3 loop reads CASSQEAGHTPRGYGYTF. The CDR3 DNA sequence: TGTGCCAGCAGCCAAGAGGCGGGACACACGCCTAGGGGCTATGGCTACACCTTC.

The chain has TRBV6-5 and TRBJ2-6; D remains unclear. Germline-derived CDR1 and CDR2 are MNHEY and SVGAGI. The CDR3 sequence is 16 residues long. V lost 0 bases and J lost 0, with 6 bases in between. The CDR3 loop is CASSYSRDSGANVLTF. CDR3 coding DNA: TGTGCCAGCAGTTACTCTAGGGACTCTGGGGCCAACGTCCTGACTTTC.

The V call is TRBV6-5, the J call TRBJ1-2; possible D gene TRBD1, 6 bases. The CDR3 runs 13 residues. Germline CDR1 MNHEY, CDR2 SVGAGI. Trimming cost V 6 bases and J 4 bases, with 12 bases left between them. This CDR3 is CASRYRETYGYTF. The CDR3 region has the DNA TGTGCCAGCAGGTACAGGGAAACCTATGGCTACACCTTC.

The DNA for the CDR3 is TGCGCCAGCAGCCACCCCGGGACTAGCGGGAGAGATACGCAGTATTTT. It encodes CASSHPGTSGRDTQYF. The chain joins TRBV4-1 to TRBJ2-3; TRBD2 matches 14 bases. Losses at the gene ends were 3 bases for V and 5 bases for J; bases not matched to a gene: 4. CDR3 length: 16 residues. Germline values: CDR1 MGHRA, CDR2 YSYEKL.

This chain links TRBV5-1 with TRBJ1-4, with 7 bases matching TRBD1. Trimming cost V 3 bases and J 0 bases; bases outside gene matches: 8. This CDR3 has 17 amino acids. Germline-derived CDR1 and CDR2 are SGHRS and YFSETQ. The CDR3 DNA follows: TGCGCCAGCAGCTCAATCACAGGGGTTACAACTAATGAAAAACTGTTTTTT. As protein: CASSSITGVTTNEKLFF.

The genes are TRBV5-4 and TRBJ2-6; 7 nucleotides agree with TRBD2. The J segment lost 0 bases and the V segment lost 4 bases, leaving 10 bases of the junction unmatched. The germline CDR1 and CDR2 sequences are SGHNT and YYREEE (reference sequence). This CDR3 is built from 18 residues. The CDR3 is CASSPPGGIFSGANVLTF. The CDR3 DNA reads TGTGCCAGCAGCCCCCCCGGGGGGATTTTCTCTGGGGCCAACGTCCTGACTTTC.

The chain couples TRBV7-9 to TRBJ2-7; D gene uncertain. The CDR3 is made up of 11 amino acids. Trimming cost V 3 bases and J 5 bases, with 5 bases left between them. The germline gives CDR1 SEHNR, CDR2 FQNEAQ (reference sequence). CDR3: CASSLKDEQYF. CDR3 sequence (DNA): TGTGCCAGCAGCTTGAAGGACGAGCAGTACTTC.

The chain carries TRBV7-8 and TRBJ1-6; no clear D. This CDR3 is built from 13 residues. V lost 2 bases, J lost 7 bases, and 6 bases lay in between. CDR1 and CDR2 from the germline V gene are SGHVS and FQNEAQ. This chain's CDR3 is CASSLLSNSPLHF. The CDR3 DNA follows: TGTGCCAGCAGCTTACTGAGCAATTCACCCCTCCACTTT.

Here the CDR3 DNA reads TGTGCCAGTAGGAGCTCAGGGAGAAATTCACCCCTCCACTTT. Its protein is CASRSSGRNSPLHF. The chain links TRBV19 to TRBJ1-6; tentatively, D is TRBD1 (5 bases). Per germline, CDR1 LNHDA and CDR2 SQIVND (reference sequence). The length of the CDR3 is 14 residues. V dropped 6 bases and J dropped 7 bases, with 13 bases sitting between them.

V gene TRBV5-1 combines with J gene TRBJ2-3; 9 nucleotides match TRBD1. The V gene's germline CDR1 is SGHRS and CDR2 YFSETQ. The CDR3 totals 18 residues. Trimming took 2 bases from V and 3 from J; bases not matched to a gene: 13. The CDR3 coding sequence is TGCGCCAGCAGCTTCGGGACAGGGTCAGGAGTTAGGACAGATACGCAGTATTTT. Amino acid sequence: CASSFGTGSGVRTDTQYF.

The chain links TRBV9 to TRBJ1-4; D remains ambiguous. CDR1 and CDR2 from the germline V gene are SGDLS and YYNGEE. Trimming cost V 5 bases and J 0 bases, with 14 bases left between them. CDR3 length equals 16 residues. Written as DNA, the CDR3 is TGTGCCAGCAGTATGAAGGCGGGCACAACTAATGAAAAACTGTTTTTT. Translation: CASSMKAGTTNEKLFF.

The rearrangement links TRBV10-1 to TRBJ2-1, with 9 bases matching TRBD1. V lost 6 bases and J lost 12; bases outside the gene matches: 18. Germline values: CDR1 WNHNN, CDR2 SYGVQD (reference sequence). The CDR3 consists of 16 residues. The CDR3 reads CASSPGTGLQPKGQFF. The CDR3 DNA reads as TGCGCCAGCAGCCCCGGGACAGGGTTACAACCCAAGGGGCAGTTCTTC.

This clone appeared once. The chain couples TRBV4-2 to TRBJ2-2; the D gene is possibly TRBD1 (7 bases). Germline CDR1 and CDR2: LGHNA and YNFKEQ. With 2 bases removed from V and 0 bases from J, the gap between germline ends came to 16 bases. The CDR3 totals 18 residues. The CDR3 bases are TGTGCCAGCAGCCAACCAAGACTAGACAGGGCGAACACCGGGGAGCTGTTTTTT. Its translation: CASSQPRLDRANTGELFF.

The chain combines TRBV5-3 with TRBJ2-5; TRBD1 agrees at 7 bases. TRBV5-3 is identified as an open reading frame with a role that is uncertain. Germline trimming cut 3 bases from V and 4 bases from J; bases unmatched to any gene: 9. This CDR3 is built from 15 residues. CDR3 region: CARSWGRQGVETQYF. Written as DNA, the CDR3 is TGTGCCAGAAGCTGGGGCCGACAGGGTGTAGAGACCCAGTACTTC.

The chain is built from TRBV16 and TRBJ2-3; D perhaps matches TRBD2 (6 bases). The V end lost 0 bases, the J end lost 3 bases, and 10 bases lay between the germline ends. Germline CDR1 is KGHSY and CDR2 is FQNENV. The CDR3 has 15 amino acids. CDR3 region: CASSQSRGRTDTQYF. The CDR3 bases are TGTGCCAGCAGCCAATCCCGGGGGAGAACAGATACGCAGTATTTT.

The gene calls are TRBV23-1 and TRBJ1-5; 8 nucleotides align to TRBD1. TRBV23-1 qualifies as an ORF whose function is uncertain. The trim removed 9 bases at V and 6 bases at J, leaving 7 bases unmatched. CDR3 length: 13 residues. CDR3 residues: CARRDRLFQPQHF. DNA for the CDR3: TGCGCCAGGAGGGACAGGCTATTTCAGCCCCAGCATTTT.

The V gene is TRBV4-2, the J gene TRBJ2-1; 11 bases are a match to TRBD2. Germline CDR1 LGHNA, CDR2 YNFKEQ. Trimming removed 1 base from V and 4 bases from J; junction bases left unmatched: 0. The CDR3 runs 15 residues. CDR3 in DNA: TGTGCCAGCAGCCAAGTAGCGGGAGGGTACAATGAGCAGTTCTTC. Amino acids: CASSQVAGGYNEQFF.

This clone was recorded only once. The genes are TRBV10-2 and TRBJ1-1; 9 bases are shared with TRBD1. CDR1 and CDR2 (germline): WSHSY, SAAADI. CDR3 length equals 14 residues. V was clipped by 6 bases and J by 5 bases; unmatched bases: 7. In DNA, the CDR3 is TGCGCCAGCAGCCCCGGGACAGGGAGAACTGAAGCTTTCTTT. It encodes CASSPGTGRTEAFF.